These 16 T cell receptor beta chains were all obtained from the same sample, sequenced in a study of cytomegalovirus exposure and HLA in healthy donors. PCR primers comprised 60 Vbeta and 13 Jbeta primers. Repertoires were generated with immunoSEQ multiplex PCR, while TCRdb's copy carries only in-frame clones and drops some. The sample contains 150,000 to 200,000 clones, 60% to 80% of which appear only once. Specimen: PBMCs. The origin of the receptors is a male donor in good health and CMV-seronegative.

This clone was counted only a few times. The rearrangement joins TRBV28 to TRBJ2-7; 7 bases fit TRBD2. Germline CDR1 is MDHEN and CDR2 is SYDVKM. The V segment lost 8 bases and the J segment 2 bases; nucleotides outside the gene matches: 12. The CDR3 loop spans 15 amino acids. CDR3 sequence (DNA): TGTGCCAGCGGGGGGGAGCCAATCCTAGCCTACGAGCAGTACTTC. This encodes CASGGEPILAYEQYF.

The chain carries TRBV9 and TRBJ2-3; 11 positions match TRBD2. In germline, CDR1 is SGDLS, CDR2 YYNGEE. V dropped 2 bases and J dropped 7; count of bases not matched to a gene: 12. The CDR3 loop spans 17 amino acids. The CDR3: CASSVGLSGGAVNTQYF. CDR3 DNA sequence: TGTGCCAGCAGCGTGGGCCTTAGCGGGGGGGCGGTAAATACGCAGTATTTT.

The chain joins TRBV28 to TRBJ1-1; 7 positions match TRBD1. Per the germline V gene, CDR1 is MDHEN and CDR2 is SYDVKM. The CDR3 consists of 15 residues. Trimming cost V 4 bases and J 5 bases; bases outside gene matches: 10. The chain's CDR3 is CASSYRGVTGTEAFF. CDR3 nucleotides: TGTGCCAGCAGTTACAGGGGAGTGACGGGGACTGAAGCTTTCTTT.

This clone occurred once. The J gene is TRBJ2-1, the V gene TRBV4-2; no firm D call. The germline V gene encodes CDR1 LGHNA and CDR2 YNFKEQ. Between the trimmed V and J ends, which lost 4 bases and 6 bases, there was a span of 7 bases. CDR3 length: 12 residues. CDR3 region: CASSPDLNEQFF. DNA for the CDR3: TGTGCCAGCAGCCCAGACCTCAATGAGCAGTTCTTC.

The rearrangement joins TRBV18 to TRBJ2-7, with TRBD2 as a possible D gene (5 bases). This CDR3 comprises 13 residues. Germline loops: CDR1 KGHSH, CDR2 LQKENI. The ends were cut back, 4 bases at V and 2 bases at J, with 9 bases in the middle. The CDR3 DNA is TGTGCCAGCTCACGCCCCGGGGCCTACGAGCAGTACTTC. It codes for CASSRPGAYEQYF.

The chain uses TRBV7-6 and TRBJ2-7, with 11 bases identical to TRBD2. Germline-derived CDR1 and CDR2 are SGHVS and FNYEAQ. CDR3 length: 15 residues. Trimming cost V 5 bases and J 2 bases; bases outside gene matches: 5. Written as DNA, the CDR3 is TGTGCCAGCAGCGAAATAGCGGGAGGGCCCTACGAGCAGTACTTC. This gives the protein CASSEIAGGPYEQYF.

The gene calls are TRBV7-2 and TRBJ2-5; perhaps TRBD2 as D (6 bases). V was pared by 5 bases and J by 5 bases, with 12 bases between. The CDR3 extends over 13 amino acids. From germline, CDR1 is SGHTA and CDR2 FQGNSA. CDR3 loop: CASSPGLMETQYF. CDR3 DNA: TGTGCCAGCAGCCCCGGACTAATGGAGACCCAGTACTTC.

V usage is TRBV18 and J usage is TRBJ1-1; perhaps TRBD1 as D (6 bases). V lost 2 bases, J lost 8 bases, and 15 bases lay in between. This CDR3 region has 14 residues. Germline V CDR1 and CDR2: KGHSH, LQKENI. The CDR3 DNA reads as TGTGCCAGCTCACCATCTAATTCAGGGGCGGAAGCTTTCTTT. Its protein product is CASSPSNSGAEAFF.

This chain uses TRBV2 with TRBJ2-1, with a tentative D call TRBD1 (6 bases). This CDR3 has 12 amino acids. Germline loops: CDR1 SNHLY, CDR2 FYNNEI. Trimming took 8 bases from V and 8 from J, leaving 13 bases between them. The CDR3 reads CASGGPGDEQFF. For the CDR3, the DNA is TGTGCCAGCGGGGGCCCAGGAGATGAGCAGTTCTTC.

The CDR3 sequence: CASSFRQGVETQYF. In DNA, the CDR3 is TGTGCCAGCAGCTTTCGCCAGGGGGTAGAGACCCAGTACTTC. J is TRBJ2-5 and V is TRBV5-4, with TRBD1 matching 7 bases. The CDR3 is made up of 14 amino acids. With 2 bases clipped from V and 4 bases from J, the junction kept 5 bases outside the gene matches. CDR1 is SGHNT and CDR2 is YYREEE in the germline V gene (reference sequence).

The rearrangement joins TRBV7-2 to TRBJ2-3; D is perhaps TRBD2 (6 bases). Looked up from germline, CDR1 is SGHTA and CDR2 is FQGNSA. The V end was cut by 7 bases, the J end by 1 base, with 12 bases between. The CDR3 covers 14 residues. In DNA form, the CDR3 reads TGTGCCAGCAAACCACTAGCTGGCACAGATACGCAGTATTTT. It translates to CASKPLAGTDTQYF.

This chain joins TRBV10-3 and TRBJ2-7; 8 bases are shared with TRBD1. This CDR3 spans 15 amino acids. V dropped 2 bases and J dropped 1; count of bases not matched to a gene: 4. Per the germline V gene, CDR1 is ENHRY and CDR2 is SYGVKD. This CDR3 is CAISEGQGRSYEQYF. The CDR3 DNA follows: TGTGCCATCAGTGAGGGACAGGGAAGATCCTACGAGCAGTACTTC.

This chain uses TRBV16 with TRBJ2-5, with 9 bases matching TRBD1. J gave up 5 bases and V 5 bases, and 12 bases lay outside the gene matches. There are 16 residues in the CDR3. The germline V gene encodes CDR1 KGHSY and CDR2 FQNENV. The CDR3 region has the DNA TGTGCCAGCAGCAACCGGGACAGGGTCCCCAGGGAGACCCAGTACTTC. It is translated as CASSNRDRVPRETQYF.

The chain joins TRBV27 to TRBJ2-7, with D hard to call. The germline V and J ends were trimmed by 5 bases and 3 bases, with 17 bases remaining between them. The CDR3 contains 15 residues. Germline CDR1 is MNHEY and CDR2 is SMNVEV (reference sequence). Here the CDR3 DNA reads TGTGCCAGCAGTCCTCACGGCAGGAATTACTACGAGCAGTACTTC. Its protein is CASSPHGRNYYEQYF.

This sequence joins TRBV2 and TRBJ2-2, with D perhaps matching TRBD2 (5 bases). The CDR3 covers 14 residues. In germline, CDR1 is SNHLY, CDR2 FYNNEI. Deletions cut 3 bases from V and 0 bases from J, with 5 bases between. This CDR3 reads CASSERANTGELFF. The CDR3 DNA follows: TGTGCCAGCAGTGAGAGGGCGAACACCGGGGAGCTGTTTTTT.

The chain combines TRBV5-4 with TRBJ2-1; D perhaps matches TRBD2 (5 bases). Germline loops: CDR1 SGHNT, CDR2 YYREEE (reference sequence). This CDR3 has 14 residues. The V and J ends lost 0 bases and 8 bases respectively, with 12 bases between them. The CDR3 sequence: CASSLAGGADEQFF. The DNA for the CDR3 is TGTGCCAGCAGCTTGGCCGGCGGAGCGGATGAGCAGTTCTTC.